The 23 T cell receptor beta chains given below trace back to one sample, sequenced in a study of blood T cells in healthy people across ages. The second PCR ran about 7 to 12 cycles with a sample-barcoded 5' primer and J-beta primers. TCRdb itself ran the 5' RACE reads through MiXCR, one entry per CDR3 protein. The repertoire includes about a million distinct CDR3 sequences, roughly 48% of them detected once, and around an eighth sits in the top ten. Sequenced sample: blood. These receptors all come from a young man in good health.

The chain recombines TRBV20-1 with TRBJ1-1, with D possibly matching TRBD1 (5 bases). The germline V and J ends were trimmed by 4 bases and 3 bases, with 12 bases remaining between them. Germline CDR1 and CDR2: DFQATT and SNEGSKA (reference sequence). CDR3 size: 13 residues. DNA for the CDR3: TGCAGTGCTAAAAGACAGTACTACACTGAAGCTTTCTTT. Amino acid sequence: CSAKRQYYTEAFF.

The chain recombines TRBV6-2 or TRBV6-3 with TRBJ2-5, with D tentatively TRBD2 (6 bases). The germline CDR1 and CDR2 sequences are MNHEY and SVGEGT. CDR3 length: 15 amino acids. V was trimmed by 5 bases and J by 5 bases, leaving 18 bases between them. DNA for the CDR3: TGTGCCAGCAGTACCGGCCCTAGCGTTGGCGAGACCCAGTACTTC. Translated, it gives CASSTGPSVGETQYF.

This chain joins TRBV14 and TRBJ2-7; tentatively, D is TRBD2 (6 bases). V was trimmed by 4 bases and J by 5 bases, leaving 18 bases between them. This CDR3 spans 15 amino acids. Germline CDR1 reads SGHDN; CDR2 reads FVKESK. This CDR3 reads CASSPSRRGGDEQYF. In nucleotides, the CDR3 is TGTGCCAGCAGCCCATCTAGGCGGGGCGGCGACGAGCAGTACTTC.

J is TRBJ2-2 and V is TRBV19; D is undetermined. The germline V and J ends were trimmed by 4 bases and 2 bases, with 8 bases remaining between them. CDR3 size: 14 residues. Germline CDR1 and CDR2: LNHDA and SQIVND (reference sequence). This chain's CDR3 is CASSRVTNTGELFF. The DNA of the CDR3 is TGTGCCAGTAGTAGGGTTACCAACACCGGGGAGCTGTTTTTT.

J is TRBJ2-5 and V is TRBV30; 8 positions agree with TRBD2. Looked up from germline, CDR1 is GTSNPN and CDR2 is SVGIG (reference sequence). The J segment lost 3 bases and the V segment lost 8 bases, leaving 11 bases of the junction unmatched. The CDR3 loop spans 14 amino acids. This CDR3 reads CARTGGMGEETQYF. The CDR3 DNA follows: TGTGCCCGCACGGGGGGGATGGGTGAAGAGACCCAGTACTTC.

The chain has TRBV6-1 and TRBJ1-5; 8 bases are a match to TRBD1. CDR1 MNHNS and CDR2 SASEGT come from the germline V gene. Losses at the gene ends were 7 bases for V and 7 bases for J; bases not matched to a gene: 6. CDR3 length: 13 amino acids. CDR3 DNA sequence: TGTGCCAGCATGGAGCAGGGGGCACAGCCCCAGCATTTT. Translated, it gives CASMEQGAQPQHF.

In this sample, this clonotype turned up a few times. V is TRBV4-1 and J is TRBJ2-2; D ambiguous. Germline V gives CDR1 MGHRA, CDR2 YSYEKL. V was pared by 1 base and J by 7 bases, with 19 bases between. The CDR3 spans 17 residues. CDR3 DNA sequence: TGCGCCAGCAGCCAAGTCGCAGTTGGGTTCAGCAGCGGGGAGCTGTTTTTT. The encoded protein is CASSQVAVGFSSGELFF.

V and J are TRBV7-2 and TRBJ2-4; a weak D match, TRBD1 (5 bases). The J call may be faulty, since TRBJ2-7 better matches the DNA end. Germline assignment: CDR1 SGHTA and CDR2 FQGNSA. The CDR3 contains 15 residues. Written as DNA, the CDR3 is TGTGCCAGCAGCTACGATCTAGGGGATTACTACGAGCAGTACTTC. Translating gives CASSYDLGDYYEQYF.

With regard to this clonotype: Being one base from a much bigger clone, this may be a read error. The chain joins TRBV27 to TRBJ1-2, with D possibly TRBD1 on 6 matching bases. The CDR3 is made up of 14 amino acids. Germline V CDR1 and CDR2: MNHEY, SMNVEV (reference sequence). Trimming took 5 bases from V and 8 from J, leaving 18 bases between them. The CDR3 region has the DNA TGTGCCAGCAGTGTCATGGGGGGCGCGGAAGGCTACACCTTC. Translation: CASSVMGGAEGYTF.

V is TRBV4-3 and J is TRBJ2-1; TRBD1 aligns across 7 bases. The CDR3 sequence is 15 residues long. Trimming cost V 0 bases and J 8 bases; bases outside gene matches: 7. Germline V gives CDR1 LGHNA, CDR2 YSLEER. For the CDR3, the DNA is TGCGCCAGCAGCCAAGACAGGGGGATCAACGATGAGCAGTTCTTC. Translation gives CASSQDRGINDEQFF.

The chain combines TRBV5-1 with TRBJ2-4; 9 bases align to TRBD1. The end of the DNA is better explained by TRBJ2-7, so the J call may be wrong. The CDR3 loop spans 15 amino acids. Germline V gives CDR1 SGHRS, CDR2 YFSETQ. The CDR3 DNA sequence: TGCGCCAGCAGCTCGACAGGGGGTGGTTTGTACGAGCAGTACTTC. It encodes CASSSTGGGLYEQYF.

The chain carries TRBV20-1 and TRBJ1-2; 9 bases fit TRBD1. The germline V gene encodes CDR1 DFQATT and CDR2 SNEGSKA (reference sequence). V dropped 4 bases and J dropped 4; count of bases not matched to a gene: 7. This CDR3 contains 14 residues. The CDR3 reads CSAKSQGASYGYTF. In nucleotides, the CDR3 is TGCAGTGCTAAGTCACAGGGGGCGAGCTATGGCTACACCTTC.

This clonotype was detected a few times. CDR3 sequence: CASSPGGSLYGYTF. CDR3 nucleotides: TGTGCCAGCAGTCCCGGGGGGTCACTCTATGGCTACACCTTC. This rearrangement joins TRBV27 to TRBJ1-2, with D possibly TRBD1 on 5 matching bases. CDR3 size: 14 residues. Trimming took off 5 bases at V and 4 bases at J, with 14 bases between the two ends. The germline gives CDR1 MNHEY, CDR2 SMNVEV (reference sequence).

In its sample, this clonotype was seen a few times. The CDR3 coding sequence is TGTGCCAGCAGTTATGTGGCCTCTAACTATGGCTACACCTTC. Protein product: CASSYVASNYGYTF. V gene TRBV6-5 combines with J gene TRBJ1-2; D not certain. Germline V gene lookup returns CDR1 MNHEY and CDR2 SVGAGI. The CDR3 sequence is 14 residues long. V was clipped by 3 bases and J by 0 bases, with 8 bases between them.

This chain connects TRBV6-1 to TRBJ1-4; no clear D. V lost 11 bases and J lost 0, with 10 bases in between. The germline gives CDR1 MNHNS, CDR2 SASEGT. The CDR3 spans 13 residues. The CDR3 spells CAALGSTNEKLFF. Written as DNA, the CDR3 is TGTGCCGCACTGGGGTCAACTAATGAAAAACTGTTTTTT.

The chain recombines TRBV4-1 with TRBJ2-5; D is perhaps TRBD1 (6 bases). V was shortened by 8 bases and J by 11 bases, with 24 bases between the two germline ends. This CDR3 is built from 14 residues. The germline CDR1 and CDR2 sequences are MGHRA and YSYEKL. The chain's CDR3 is CASEEGDPRNEQYF. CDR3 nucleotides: TGCGCCAGCGAAGAGGGGGACCCTAGGAATGAGCAGTACTTC.

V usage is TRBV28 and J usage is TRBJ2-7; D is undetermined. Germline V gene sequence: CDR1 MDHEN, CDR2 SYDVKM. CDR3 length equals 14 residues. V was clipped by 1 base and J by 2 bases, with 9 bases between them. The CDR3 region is CASSLFPGTYEQYF. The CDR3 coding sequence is TGTGCCAGCAGTTTATTTCCCGGAACCTACGAGCAGTACTTC.

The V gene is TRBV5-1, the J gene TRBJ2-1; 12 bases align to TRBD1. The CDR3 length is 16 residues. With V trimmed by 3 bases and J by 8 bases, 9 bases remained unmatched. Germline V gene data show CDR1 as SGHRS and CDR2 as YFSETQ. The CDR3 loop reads CASSSSGTGGIDEQFF. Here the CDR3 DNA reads TGCGCCAGCAGCTCTTCCGGGACAGGGGGCATCGATGAGCAGTTCTTC.

CDR3 sequence: CSANRADQPQHF. Written as DNA, the CDR3 is TGCAGTGCAAATAGGGCTGATCAGCCCCAGCATTTT. This rearrangement joins TRBV20-1 to TRBJ1-5; D is unclear. This CDR3 has 12 amino acids. CDR1 DFQATT and CDR2 SNEGSKA come from the germline V gene (reference sequence). V lost 6 bases, J lost 5 bases, and 11 bases lay in between.

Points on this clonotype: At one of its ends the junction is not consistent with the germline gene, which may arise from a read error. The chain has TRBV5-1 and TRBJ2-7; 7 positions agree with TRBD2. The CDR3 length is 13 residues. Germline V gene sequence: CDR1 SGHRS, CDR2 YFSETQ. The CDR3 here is CDSSLGGDYEQYF. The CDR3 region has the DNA TGCGACAGCAGCTTGGGAGGGGACTACGAGCAGTACTTC.

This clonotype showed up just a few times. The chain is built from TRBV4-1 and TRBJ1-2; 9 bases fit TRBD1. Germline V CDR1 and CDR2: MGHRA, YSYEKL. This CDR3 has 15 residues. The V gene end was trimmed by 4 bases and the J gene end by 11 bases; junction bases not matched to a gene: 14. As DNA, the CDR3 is TGCGCCAGCAGCCCCGGGGCACAGGGGGCGTCGGGTTACACCTTC. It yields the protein CASSPGAQGASGYTF.

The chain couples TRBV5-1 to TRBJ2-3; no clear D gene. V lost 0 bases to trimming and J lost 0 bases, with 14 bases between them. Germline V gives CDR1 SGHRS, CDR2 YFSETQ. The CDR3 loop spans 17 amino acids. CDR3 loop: CASSLGSAYRSTDTQYF. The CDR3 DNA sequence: TGCGCCAGCAGCTTGGGATCGGCCTACCGGAGCACAGATACGCAGTATTTT.

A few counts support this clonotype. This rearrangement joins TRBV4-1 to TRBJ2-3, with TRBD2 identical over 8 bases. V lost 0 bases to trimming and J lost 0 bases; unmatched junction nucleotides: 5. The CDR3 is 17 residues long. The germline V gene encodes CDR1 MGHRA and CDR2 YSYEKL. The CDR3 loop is CASSQDGAGASTDTQYF. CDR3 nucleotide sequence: TGCGCCAGCAGCCAAGATGGAGCGGGGGCCAGCACAGATACGCAGTATTTT.